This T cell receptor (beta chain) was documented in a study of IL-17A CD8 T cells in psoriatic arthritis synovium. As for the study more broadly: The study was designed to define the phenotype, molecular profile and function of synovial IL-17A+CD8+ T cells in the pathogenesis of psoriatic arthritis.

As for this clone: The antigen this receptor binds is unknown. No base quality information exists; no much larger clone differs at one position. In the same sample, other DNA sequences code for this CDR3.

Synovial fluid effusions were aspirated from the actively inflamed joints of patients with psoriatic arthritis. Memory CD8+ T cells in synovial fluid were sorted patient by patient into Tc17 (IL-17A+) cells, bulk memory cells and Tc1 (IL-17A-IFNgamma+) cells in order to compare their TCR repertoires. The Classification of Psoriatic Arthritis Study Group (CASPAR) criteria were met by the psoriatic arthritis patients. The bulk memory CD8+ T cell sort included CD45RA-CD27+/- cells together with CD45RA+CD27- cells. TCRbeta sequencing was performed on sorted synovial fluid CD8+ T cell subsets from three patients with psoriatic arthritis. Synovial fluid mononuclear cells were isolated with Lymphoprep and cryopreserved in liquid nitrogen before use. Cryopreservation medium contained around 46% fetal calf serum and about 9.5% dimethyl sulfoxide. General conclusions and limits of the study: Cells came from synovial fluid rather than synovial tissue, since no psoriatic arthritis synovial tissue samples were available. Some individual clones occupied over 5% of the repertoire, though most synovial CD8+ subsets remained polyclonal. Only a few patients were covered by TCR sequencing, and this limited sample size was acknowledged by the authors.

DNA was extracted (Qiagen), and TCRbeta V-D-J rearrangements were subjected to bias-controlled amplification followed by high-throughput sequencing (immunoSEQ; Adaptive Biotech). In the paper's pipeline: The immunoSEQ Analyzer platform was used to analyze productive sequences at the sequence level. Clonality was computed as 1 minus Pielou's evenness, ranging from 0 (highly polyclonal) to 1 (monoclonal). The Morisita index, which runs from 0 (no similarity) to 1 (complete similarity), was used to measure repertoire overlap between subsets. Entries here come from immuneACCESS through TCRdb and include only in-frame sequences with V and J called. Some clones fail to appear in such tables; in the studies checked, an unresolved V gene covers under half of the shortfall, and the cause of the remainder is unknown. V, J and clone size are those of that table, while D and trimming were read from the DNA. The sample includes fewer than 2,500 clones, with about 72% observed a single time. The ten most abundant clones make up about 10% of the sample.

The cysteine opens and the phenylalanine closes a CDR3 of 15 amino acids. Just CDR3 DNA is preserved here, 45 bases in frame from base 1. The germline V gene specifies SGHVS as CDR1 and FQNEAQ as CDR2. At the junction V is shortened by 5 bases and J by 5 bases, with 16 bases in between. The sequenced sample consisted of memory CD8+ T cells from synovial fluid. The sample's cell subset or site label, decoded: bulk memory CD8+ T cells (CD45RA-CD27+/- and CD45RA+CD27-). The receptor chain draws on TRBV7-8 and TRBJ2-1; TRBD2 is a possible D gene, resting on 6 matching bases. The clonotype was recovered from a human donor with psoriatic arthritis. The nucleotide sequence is TGTGCCAGCAGCCTCGGGCTAGCGACGGACAATGAGCAGTTCTTC. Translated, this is CASSLGLATDNEQFF.